The 24 T cell receptor beta chains given below trace back to one sample, sequenced in a study of T-cell memory formation after mild COVID-19. TCRdb called the 5' RACE reads again in MiXCR, with one record for every CDR3 protein. Among fewer than 350,000 distinct CDR3 sequences listed, over 11% were seen once. The sequenced sample was PBMCs or a T cell subset sorted from them (not recorded which). These TCRs come from a man aged 18 to 29 who had mild COVID-19 (a few samples of this study predate the infection). Cell type and time point are not known.

The chain is built from TRBV5-5 and TRBJ2-3; tentative D call: TRBD1 (6 bases). CDR3 length: 16 amino acids. Trimming shortened V by 0 bases and J by 2 bases, and 13 bases separated the two germline ends. Germline assignment: CDR1 SGHKS and CDR2 YYEKEE (reference sequence). The CDR3 region is CASSLGAGAPTDTQYF. CDR3 DNA sequence: TGTGCCAGCAGCTTGGGTGCAGGGGCCCCCACAGATACGCAGTATTTT. The variable domain in full, with the rest retrieved from reference TRBV5-5 and TRBJ2-3, is DAGVTQSPTHLIKTRGQQVTLRCSPISGHKSVSWYQQVLGQGPQFIFQYYEKEERGRGNFPDRFSARQFPNYSSELNVNALLLGDSALYLCASSLGAGAPTDTQYFGPGTRLTVL.

This clonotype has a handful of counts. The rearrangement joins TRBV7-2 to TRBJ2-1, with TRBD1 as a possible D gene (5 bases). Germline-derived CDR1 and CDR2 are SGHTA and FQGNSA. The CDR3 length is 12 residues. V was shortened by 5 bases and J by 9 bases, with 11 bases between the two germline ends. The CDR3: CASSTQGLEQFF. In DNA form, the CDR3 reads TGTGCCAGCAGCACCCAGGGTCTTGAGCAGTTCTTC.

This clonotype occurred a few times. This chain joins TRBV2 and TRBJ2-7; perhaps TRBD1 as D (6 bases). Trimming took off 6 bases at V and 3 bases at J, with 9 bases between the two ends. Germline CDR1 is SNHLY and CDR2 is FYNNEI. CDR3 size: 12 residues. CDR3 sequence reads: CASREDSYEQYV. CDR3 nucleotide sequence: TGTGCCAGCAGAGAGGACAGCTACGAGCAGTACGTC.

This clonotype showed up just a few times. This chain's CDR3 is CASSSGTATEAFF. The CDR3 DNA follows: TGTGCCAGCAGTTCAGGGACAGCCACTGAAGCTTTCTTT. This sequence joins TRBV12-3 or TRBV12-4 and TRBJ1-1; 7 nucleotides agree with TRBD1. The junction had 3 bases not matched to a gene; V was cut back by 4 bases and J by 4 bases. This CDR3 has 13 residues.

There are a few counts of this clonotype. J is TRBJ1-1 and V is TRBV9, with a tentative D call TRBD1 (6 bases). Germline assignment: CDR1 SGDLS and CDR2 YYNGEE. Trimming left V 0 bases short and J 3 bases short, with 9 bases between. There are 14 residues in the CDR3. This CDR3 is CASSVGGADTEAFF. CDR3 sequence (DNA): TGTGCCAGCAGCGTAGGGGGGGCGGACACTGAAGCTTTCTTT.

This clonotype showed up just a few times. The chain is built from TRBV9 and TRBJ1-2; D unclear. This CDR3 region has 13 residues. CDR1 is SGDLS, CDR2 YYNGEE, per germline. V was shortened by 2 bases and J by 3 bases, with 8 bases between the two germline ends. The CDR3: CASSVSSDYGYTF. CDR3 bases: TGTGCCAGCAGCGTTTCTTCCGACTATGGCTACACCTTC.

The CDR3 sequence: CSVEDWGTESYEQYV. As DNA, the CDR3 is TGCAGCGTTGAAGATTGGGGCACAGAGAGCTACGAGCAGTACGTC. This chain joins TRBV29-1 and TRBJ2-7, with D maybe TRBD1 (5 bases). Trimming cost V 0 bases and J 3 bases, with 15 bases left between them. From germline, CDR1 is SQVTM and CDR2 ANQGSEA. The CDR3 runs 15 residues.

This chain connects TRBV7-9 to TRBJ2-2, with 7 positions matching TRBD1. This CDR3 region has 16 residues. Germline V gene sequence: CDR1 SEHNR, CDR2 FQNEAQ (reference sequence). The ends lost 0 bases at V and 7 bases at J; junction bases unmatched: 8. As DNA, the CDR3 is TGTGCCAGCAGCTTAGCTACCCGGGACAGTAACGGGGAGCTGTTTTTT. Translating gives CASSLATRDSNGELFF.

The chain recombines TRBV5-1 with TRBJ2-6; no firm D call. The CDR3 extends over 17 amino acids. CDR1 and CDR2 from the germline V gene are SGHRS and YFSETQ. The V gene lost 0 bases and the J gene lost 0 bases, with 10 bases spanning the gap. CDR3 nucleotide sequence: TGCGCCAGCAGCTTGGTGGCAGTTAACTCTGGGGCCAACGTCCTGACTTTC. Translating gives CASSLVAVNSGANVLTF.

CDR3 loop: CASSLVGRGYTF. DNA for the CDR3: TGTGCCAGCAGCTTAGTAGGGCGTGGCTACACCTTC. The V and J genes are TRBV7-2 and TRBJ1-2; D gene uncertain. Trimming removed 1 base from V and 7 bases from J, with 7 bases in between. Germline values: CDR1 SGHTA, CDR2 FQGNSA. The CDR3 runs to 12 residues.

This clonotype was found many times. Written as DNA, the CDR3 is TGCAGCGTTGAAGATGGAGGGAACACCGGGGAGCTGTTTTTT. Encoded protein: CSVEDGGNTGELFF. The chain couples TRBV29-1 to TRBJ2-2; possibly TRBD2 for D (5 bases). The CDR3 consists of 14 residues. Germline V gene data show CDR1 as SQVTM and CDR2 as ANQGSEA. V gave up 0 bases and J gave up 1 base, with 6 bases separating them.

The chain has TRBV7-6 and TRBJ2-7, with TRBD1 matching over 9 bases. CDR3 size: 15 residues. From germline, CDR1 is SGHVS and CDR2 FNYEAQ. V dropped 3 bases and J dropped 2; count of bases not matched to a gene: 5. The CDR3 here is CASSFGTGLTYEQYF. CDR3 coding DNA: TGTGCCAGCAGCTTCGGGACAGGGCTAACCTACGAGCAGTACTTC. Full variable domain (remainder filled in from reference TRBV7-6 and TRBJ2-7): GAGVSQSPRYKVTKRGQDVALRCDPISGHVSLYWYRQALGQGPEFLTYFNYEAQQDKSGLPNDRFSAERPEGSISTLTIQRTEQRDSAMYRCASSFGTGLTYEQYFGPGTRLTVT.

In its sample, this clonotype was seen a few times. This chain uses TRBV20-1 with TRBJ2-5; D perhaps matches TRBD1 (6 bases). The CDR3 totals 13 residues. V lost 2 bases, J lost 7 bases, and 14 bases lay in between. Per germline, CDR1 DFQATT and CDR2 SNEGSKA (reference sequence). CDR3 residues: CSARRSKQGTQYF. Written as DNA, the CDR3 is TGCAGTGCTAGACGGTCAAAACAGGGGACCCAGTACTTC.

The gene calls are TRBV25-1 and TRBJ1-1; no clear D. CDR3 length equals 12 residues. Trimming pared 3 bases from V and 1 base from J, leaving 3 bases between. Germline V lookup: CDR1 MGHDK, CDR2 SYGVNS. The CDR3 sequence: CASSDRNTEAFF. For the CDR3, the DNA is TGTGCCAGCAGTGATAGGAACACTGAAGCTTTCTTT.

This rearrangement joins TRBV11-2 to TRBJ2-3; D unresolved. The germline V gene has CDR1 SGHAT and CDR2 FQNNGV. The CDR3 consists of 12 residues. The ends were cut back, 5 bases at V and 6 bases at J, with 9 bases in the middle. CDR3 in DNA: TGTGCCAGCAGCACACGGTGGGATACGCAGTATTTT. This gives the protein CASSTRWDTQYF.

This clonotype was detected only a few times. This sequence joins TRBV3-1 and TRBJ2-1; 10 bases agree with TRBD1. The V gene end was trimmed by 3 bases and the J gene end by 9 bases; junction bases not matched to a gene: 14. This CDR3 has 17 amino acids. CDR1 LGHDT and CDR2 YNNKEL come from the germline V gene (reference sequence). CDR3 nucleotide sequence: TGTGCCAGCAGCCACCTCGGCGCGGGACAGGGGAGGCGTGAGCAGTTCTTC. As protein: CASSHLGAGQGRREQFF.

The gene calls are TRBV7-9 and TRBJ2-5; the match to TRBD2 covers 7 bases. The CDR3 spans 13 residues. The germline gives CDR1 SEHNR, CDR2 FQNEAQ (reference sequence). V dropped 4 bases and J dropped 2; count of bases not matched to a gene: 1. Written as DNA, the CDR3 is TGTGCCAGCAGCTGGGACTATCAAGAGACCCAGTACTTC. Its translation: CASSWDYQETQYF.

The chain combines TRBV3-1 with TRBJ1-2, with D perhaps TRBD1 (6 bases). The germline V gene has CDR1 LGHDT and CDR2 YNNKEL (reference sequence). The CDR3 runs 15 residues. The V end lost 1 base, the J end lost 4 bases, and 13 bases lay between the germline ends. CDR3 amino acids: CASSQVTGGGYGYTF. CDR3 sequence (DNA): TGTGCCAGCAGCCAAGTCACGGGGGGCGGCTATGGCTACACCTTC.

This clonotype was detected only a few times. This chain uses TRBV7-2 with TRBJ2-1; 7 bases match TRBD1. Germline lookup yields CDR1 SGHTA and CDR2 FQGNSA. Trimming removed 4 bases from V and 6 bases from J; junction bases left unmatched: 3. The CDR3 loop spans 13 amino acids. The CDR3 DNA follows: TGTGCCAGCAGCTCAGGACAGGTCAATGAGCAGTTCTTC. Amino acid sequence: CASSSGQVNEQFF.

This sequence joins TRBV12-3 or TRBV12-4 and TRBJ1-1, with a weak D call TRBD1 (6 bases). The CDR3 covers 13 residues. V shed 4 bases and J shed 4 bases, with 10 bases lying between them. CDR3 in DNA: TGTGCCAGCAGTTACACAGGGCCCACTGAAGCTTTCTTT. Translating gives CASSYTGPTEAFF.

Only a few counts were recorded for this clonotype. The chain combines TRBV20-1 with TRBJ2-2, with a tentative D call TRBD2 (5 bases). CDR3 size: 16 residues. Germline assignment: CDR1 DFQATT and CDR2 SNEGSKA (reference sequence). With 2 bases removed from V and 5 bases from J, the gap between germline ends came to 18 bases. CDR3 amino acids: CSARPSGRRSTGELFF. In nucleotides, the CDR3 is TGCAGTGCTAGACCCAGCGGAAGGAGATCAACCGGGGAGCTGTTTTTT.

The chain joins TRBV6-2 or TRBV6-3 to TRBJ1-1; a weak D match, TRBD1 (6 bases). Trimming took off 7 bases at V and 5 bases at J, with 14 bases between the two ends. Germline CDR1 is MNHEY and CDR2 is SVGEGT. The CDR3 is made up of 13 amino acids. DNA of the CDR3: TGTGCCAGCACCCGGGGGCCCCGGACTGAAGCTTTCTTT. It yields the protein CASTRGPRTEAFF.

This clonotype came up a few times. V gene TRBV19 combines with J gene TRBJ2-7, with 8 bases aligning to TRBD1. In germline, CDR1 is LNHDA, CDR2 SQIVND (reference sequence). Trimming at V came to 8 bases and at J to 1 base, leaving 7 bases not matched to a gene. The CDR3 extends over 14 amino acids. The CDR3 DNA reads as TGTGCCAGTCTCCCCGGGACAGGTTCCTACGAGCAGTACGTC. This translates into CASLPGTGSYEQYV.

This clonotype was seen a handful of times. The chain links TRBV29-1 to TRBJ2-1; 8 bases are a match to TRBD2. Germline CDR1 and CDR2: SQVTM and ANQGSEA. Trimming took 7 bases from V and 3 from J; bases not matched to a gene: 11. There are 15 residues in the CDR3. CDR3 amino acids: CSGCTLSGVYNEQFF. The CDR3 nucleotides read TGCAGCGGCTGTACACTTAGCGGGGTCTACAATGAGCAGTTCTTC.